Following are 8 T cell receptor beta chains from one sample sequenced in a study of shared clonotypes between healthy human individuals. Naive CD8 isolation took CD45RO-negative cells positively selected for CCR7 and excluded terminally differentiated effector memory CD45RA+ cells. Sequenced by immunoSEQ multiplex PCR; TCRdb stores in-frame clones only, minus some. The table has about 2 million clones, about 95% seen once; the top ten hold 0.85% to 1.3%. Sequenced material: naive CD8+ T cells sorted from blood. These receptors were taken from a man between 18 and 29 years old in good health.

This clone was observed once. V and J are TRBV2 and TRBJ2-7; unclear D gene. CDR3 size: 15 residues. Germline values: CDR1 SNHLY, CDR2 FYNNEI. V was clipped by 4 bases and J by 3 bases, with 16 bases between them. CDR3 protein: CASSVDESPDYEQYF. The CDR3 coding sequence is TGTGCCAGCAGTGTCGACGAGTCCCCCGACTACGAGCAGTACTTC.

A note on this clone: The identical CDR3 is also encoded by other nucleotide sequences in the sample. The V call is TRBV6-5, the J call TRBJ2-1; tentatively, D is TRBD2 (6 bases). The CDR3 length is 13 residues. V was trimmed by 6 bases and J by 5 bases, leaving 11 bases between them. CDR1 and CDR2 (germline): MNHEY, SVGAGI. CDR3 loop: CASSSGSHNEQFF. In DNA form, the CDR3 reads TGTGCCAGCAGCTCCGGGAGCCACAATGAGCAGTTCTTC.

A few counts support this clone. This chain joins TRBV30 and TRBJ1-2; TRBD1 matches at 7 bases. The germline V gene has CDR1 GTSNPN and CDR2 SVGIG (reference sequence). CDR3 size: 14 residues. J lost 6 bases, V lost 0 bases, and 7 bases had no gene match. The CDR3 DNA sequence: TGTGCCTGGAGTGTACAAGGGGGCTGGGATGGCTACACCTTC. As protein: CAWSVQGGWDGYTF.

This clone was counted a single time. The chain links TRBV28 to TRBJ1-2; D is perhaps TRBD1 (5 bases). The germline V and J ends were trimmed by 9 bases and 6 bases, with 23 bases remaining between them. Germline V lookup: CDR1 MDHEN, CDR2 SYDVKM. This CDR3 has 15 residues. The DNA of the CDR3 is TGTGCCAGTAGGGACCCACGACAAGATCTACATGGCTACACCTTC. It translates to CASRDPRQDLHGYTF.

The chain uses TRBV6-5 and TRBJ2-4; TRBD1 or TRBD2 may be the D gene (5 bases each). Trimming took 5 bases from V and 14 from J, leaving 13 bases between them. The CDR3 loop spans 11 amino acids. Germline lookup yields CDR1 MNHEY and CDR2 SVGAGI. This CDR3 reads CASSDGTTEYF. The CDR3 DNA follows: TGTGCCAGCAGTGACGGGACGACGGAGTACTTC.

In the case of this clone: Relative to the germline gene, one junction end is altered; a read error may explain this. The CDR3 sequence: CASSLRPDGLAFF. The CDR3 nucleotides are TGTGCCAGTAGCCTAAGGCCCGACGGATTGGCTTTCTTC. This chain connects TRBV19 to TRBJ1-2; D remains unclear. Germline-derived CDR1 and CDR2 are LNHDA and SQIVND (reference sequence). The CDR3 is 13 amino acids. Filled out from reference TRBV19 and TRBJ1-2, the complete variable domain reads DGGITQSPKYLFRKEGQNVTLSCEQNLNHDAMYWYRQDPGQGLRLIYYSQIVNDFQKGDIAEGYSVSREKKESFPLTVTSAQKNPTAFYLCASSLRPDGLAFFGSGTRLTVV.

CDR3 DNA sequence: TGCAGTGGGGCCGGGGACTATGGCTACACCTTC. Translated: CSGAGDYGYTF. This rearrangement joins TRBV20-1 to TRBJ1-2; D is uncertain. The ends were cut back, 7 bases at V and 3 bases at J, with 9 bases in the middle. The germline V gene has CDR1 DFQATT and CDR2 SNEGSKA (reference sequence). This CDR3 contains 11 residues.

The genes are TRBV13 and TRBJ2-1, with 10 bases identical to TRBD2. Germline V gene lookup returns CDR1 PRHDT and CDR2 FYEKMQ (reference sequence). The CDR3 extends over 15 amino acids. The J segment lost 7 bases and the V segment lost 4 bases, leaving 7 bases of the junction unmatched. The CDR3: CASSSMLAGVNEQFF. The CDR3 DNA reads as TGTGCCAGCAGCTCCATGCTAGCGGGAGTAAATGAGCAGTTCTTC.